The 27 T cell receptor beta chains reported below all come from one sample, sequenced in a study of CD8+CD57+ T cells in acquired aplastic anemia. CD8+CD57+ cell expansion, shown by flow cytometry, had occurred in the patients selected for sequencing. The use of genomic DNA as template underpinned the TCR beta VDJ and CDR3 profiling. TCRdb reprocessed the reads with MiXCR, giving one entry per CDR3 protein. The sample includes around 200,000 distinct CDR3 sequences, approximately 48% of them seen just once. The specimen was sorted CD4+, CD8+, or CD8+CD57+ T cells (not recorded which) from PBMCs. Every receptor here comes from a human donor with aplastic anemia.

This clonotype was picked up many times. V gene TRBV19 combines with J gene TRBJ2-1; 9 bases are a match to TRBD1. The J segment lost 1 base and the V segment lost 5 bases, leaving 6 bases of the junction unmatched. The CDR3 is 16 amino acids. Germline V gene data show CDR1 as LNHDA and CDR2 as SQIVND (reference sequence). CDR3 in amino acids: CASSPTGQGSYNEQFF. CDR3 nucleotides: TGTGCCAGTAGTCCTACGGGACAGGGTTCCTACAATGAGCAGTTCTTC. The variable domain in full, with the rest retrieved from reference TRBV19 and TRBJ2-1, is DGGITQSPKYLFRKEGQNVTLSCEQNLNHDAMYWYRQDPGQGLRLIYYSQIVNDFQKGDIAEGYSVSREKKESFPLTVTSAQKNPTAFYLCASSPTGQGSYNEQFFGPGTRLTVL.

The chain joins TRBV11-1 to TRBJ2-3; TRBD1 agrees at 8 bases. Unmatched junction bases numbered 6, after V lost 4 bases and J lost 3 bases. Germline V gene sequence: CDR1 SGHAT, CDR2 FQDESV (reference sequence). CDR3 length: 15 residues. CDR3 DNA: TGTGCCAGCAGCTGGGGACAGGCTAGAACAGATACGCAGTATTTT. Translated: CASSWGQARTDTQYF.

The J gene is TRBJ2-7, the V gene TRBV7-9; TRBD1 agrees at 8 bases. The CDR3 extends over 14 amino acids. CDR1 is SEHNR, CDR2 FQNEAQ, per germline (reference sequence). The J segment lost 4 bases and the V segment lost 8 bases, leaving 10 bases of the junction unmatched. CDR3 residues: CASGPGTGIYEQYF. For the CDR3, the DNA is TGTGCCAGCGGTCCCGGGACAGGTATTTACGAGCAGTACTTC.

Remarks on this clonotype: Germline is not matched at one junction end, which may reflect a read error. The chain carries TRBV2 and TRBJ2-7; no definite D call. Germline assignment: CDR1 SNHLY and CDR2 FYNNEI. CDR3 size: 10 residues. DNA for the CDR3: TGTGCCAGTCTTCACTTGCAGGCGCACTTC. Protein: CASLHLQAHF.

The rearrangement links TRBV20-1 to TRBJ1-1; a weak D match, TRBD1 (6 bases). This CDR3 is built from 14 residues. V gave up 4 bases and J gave up 5 bases, with 17 bases separating them. The germline gives CDR1 DFQATT, CDR2 SNEGSKA (reference sequence). CDR3 amino acids: CSATRQVEMTEAFF. In DNA form, the CDR3 reads TGCAGTGCTACCCGACAGGTCGAAATGACTGAAGCTTTCTTT.

Details on this clonotype: A single base separates this from a much larger clone, so it may be a read error. V is TRBV12-5 and J is TRBJ1-1; 7 bases line up with TRBD1. CDR1 LGHNT and CDR2 FRNRAP come from the germline V gene. V dropped 9 bases and J dropped 0; count of bases not matched to a gene: 16. The CDR3 is 17 amino acids. CDR3 nucleotide sequence: TGTGCTAGATCACAGGGGTGGGCGCCAGACATGAACACTGAAGCTTTCTTT. Amino acid sequence: CARSQGWAPDMNTEAFF.

The chain has TRBV2 and TRBJ2-3, with no clear D. The V end lost 4 bases, the J end lost 6 bases, and 14 bases lay between the germline ends. The CDR3 extends over 14 amino acids. The germline gives CDR1 SNHLY, CDR2 FYNNEI. CDR3 nucleotides: TGTGCCAGCAGTGCGGTACGAATGGGGGATACGCAGTATTTT. As protein: CASSAVRMGDTQYF.

This clonotype was counted at least ten times. The genes are TRBV29-1 and TRBJ1-1; D unresolved. From germline, CDR1 is SQVTM and CDR2 ANQGSEA. V dropped 6 bases and J dropped 1 base, with 9 bases sitting between them. This CDR3 contains 12 residues. The CDR3 DNA is TGCAGCGTGACACATGGGAACACTGAAGCTTTCTTT. Its translation is CSVTHGNTEAFF.

This clonotype has ten or more counts. The chain carries TRBV5-4 and TRBJ2-7; perhaps D is TRBD1 or TRBD2 (5 bases each). The CDR3 length is 14 residues. Germline CDR1 is SGHNT and CDR2 is YYREEE (reference sequence). Trimming took off 4 bases at V and 3 bases at J, with 14 bases between the two ends. Here the CDR3 DNA reads TGTGCCAGCAGCCAAAGGGGACGGTACTACGAGCAGTACTTC. It codes for CASSQRGRYYEQYF.

This clonotype ranks as medium-sized. This CDR3 is CASSDLEAGRRNSPLHF. DNA of the CDR3: TGTGCCAGCAGTGACCTAGAGGCAGGCCGGCGGAATTCACCCCTCCACTTT. The chain has TRBV25-1 and TRBJ1-6; D gene ambiguous. Germline CDR1 MGHDK, CDR2 SYGVNS. V shed 3 bases and J shed 7 bases, with 19 bases lying between them. The CDR3 totals 17 residues.

The chain carries TRBV7-2 and TRBJ1-2; TRBD1 is a possible D gene (6 bases). Germline-derived CDR1 and CDR2 are SGHTA and FQGNSA. This CDR3 is built from 13 residues. V was trimmed by 5 bases and J by 6 bases, leaving 13 bases between them. CDR3 sequence reads: CASSKQGSHGYTF. The CDR3 DNA reads TGTGCCAGCAGCAAACAGGGATCCCATGGCTACACCTTC.

Concerning this clonotype itself: An end of the junction does not agree with germline; a read error may underlie this. J is TRBJ1-6 and V is TRBV10-3; D is undetermined. This CDR3 is 13 amino acids long. The germline gives CDR1 ENHRY, CDR2 SYGVKD. The CDR3: CANSMDQNSPLHF. CDR3 coding DNA: TGTGCCAACAGTATGGATCAGAATTCACCCCTCCACTTT.

This clonotype was picked up one time. V is TRBV25-1 and J is TRBJ1-1, with D possibly being TRBD1 (5 bases). Germline V lookup: CDR1 MGHDK, CDR2 SYGVNS. The CDR3 is 13 residues long. The V end was cut by 6 bases, the J end by 3 bases, with 11 bases between. The CDR3 bases are TGTGCCAGCAGGCAGGGAGGGGACACTGAAGCTTTCTTT. Translated: CASRQGGDTEAFF.

This chain connects TRBV15 to TRBJ2-7, with D possibly matching TRBD2 (7 bases). Between the trimmed V and J ends, which lost 0 bases and 7 bases, there was a span of 19 bases. Germline V lookup: CDR1 LNHNV, CDR2 YYDKDF (reference sequence). The CDR3 runs to 16 residues. CDR3 in DNA: TGTGCCACCAGCAGAGATCAAGGTGGGGGGGGCTGGGAGCAGTACTTC. This sequence encodes CATSRDQGGGGWEQYF.

This clonotype was detected many times. This sequence joins TRBV25-1 and TRBJ1-2, with 8 bases fitting TRBD1. Unmatched junction bases numbered 2, after V lost 5 bases and J lost 3 bases. Germline loops: CDR1 MGHDK, CDR2 SYGVNS. The CDR3 runs 13 residues. CDR3 sequence reads: CASSKGQDYGYTF. CDR3 bases: TGTGCCAGCAGTAAGGGACAGGACTATGGCTACACCTTC.

This clonotype was recorded at least ten times. This sequence joins TRBV12-3 or TRBV12-4 and TRBJ2-7; tentative D call: TRBD2 (7 bases). The CDR3 sequence is 15 residues long. Trimming removed 3 bases at V and 7 bases at J, with 19 bases between. CDR3 DNA: TGTGCCAGCAGTTTCCGGCGGGGGCTCGGGGGGGAGCAGTACTTC. This gives the protein CASSFRRGLGGEQYF.

This clonotype appeared a few times. The V call is TRBV10-3, the J call TRBJ2-1; 7 bases map to TRBD2. V lost 0 bases and J lost 8; bases outside the gene matches: 4. This CDR3 is 14 amino acids long. The germline V gene has CDR1 ENHRY and CDR2 SYGVKD. DNA of the CDR3: TGTGCCATCAGTGAGTCGATAGCGGGCGATGAGCAGTTCTTC. It encodes CAISESIAGDEQFF.

V and J are TRBV7-8 and TRBJ2-7; 10 bases map to TRBD2. This CDR3 has 16 residues. V dropped 3 bases and J dropped 1; count of bases not matched to a gene: 6. Germline-derived CDR1 and CDR2 are SGHVS and FQNEAQ. The CDR3 DNA follows: TGTGCCAGCAGCTTGATTAGCGGGGGGCCTTCCTACGAGCAGTACTTC. This encodes CASSLISGGPSYEQYF.

The chain joins TRBV29-1 to TRBJ2-1; 7 bases match TRBD2. The CDR3 covers 13 residues. CDR1 is SQVTM and CDR2 is ANQGSEA in the germline V gene. J lost 5 bases, V lost 7 bases, and 8 bases had no gene match. DNA for the CDR3: TGCAGCGCCTGCCCAGCGGGAAACAATGAGCAGTTCTTC. Its translation: CSACPAGNNEQFF.

This clonotype was counted many times. The genes are TRBV20-1 and TRBJ2-7, with TRBD1 as a possible D gene (5 bases). The CDR3 length is 14 residues. Germline CDR1 reads DFQATT; CDR2 reads SNEGSKA (reference sequence). With 3 bases removed from V and 7 bases from J, the gap between germline ends came to 19 bases. This chain's CDR3 is CSASNPGYSGEQYF. As DNA, the CDR3 is TGCAGTGCTAGTAACCCAGGGTATTCAGGGGAGCAGTACTTC.

The table lists this clonotype with many counts. The rearrangement uses TRBV7-2 and TRBJ1-3, with TRBD1 as a possible D gene (6 bases). CDR1 and CDR2 from the germline V gene are SGHTA and FQGNSA. The V end was cut by 3 bases, the J end by 2 bases, with 14 bases between. The CDR3 loop spans 16 amino acids. The CDR3 loop reads CASSLASGGPGNTIYF. The CDR3 bases are TGTGCCAGCAGCTTGGCGTCGGGGGGGCCTGGAAACACCATATATTTT.

V is TRBV19 and J is TRBJ1-6; perhaps TRBD1 as D (6 bases). Trimming pared 4 bases from V and 10 bases from J, leaving 14 bases between. This CDR3 spans 14 amino acids. CDR1 is LNHDA, CDR2 SQIVND, per germline (reference sequence). In DNA form, the CDR3 reads TGTGCCAGTAGTAGAGCAGGGGAGAAATCACCCCTCCACTTT. The encoded protein is CASSRAGEKSPLHF.

The V call is TRBV10-2, the J call TRBJ2-1, with 9 bases fitting TRBD2. The CDR3 has 15 residues. Germline CDR1 reads WSHSY; CDR2 reads SAAADI. The trim removed 4 bases at V and 9 bases at J, leaving 10 bases unmatched. This CDR3 is CASSGGPSGASEQFF. The CDR3 coding sequence is TGCGCCAGCAGTGGAGGTCCTAGCGGGGCCTCTGAGCAGTTCTTC.

V is TRBV24-1 and J is TRBJ2-7, with a tentative D call TRBD2 (5 bases). Looked up from germline, CDR1 is KGHDR and CDR2 is SFDVKD. The CDR3 loop spans 17 amino acids. Trimming removed 4 bases from V and 0 bases from J, with 18 bases in between. The DNA for the CDR3 is TGTGCCACCAGTGAGGCTACTAGGGAGTTACCCTCCTACGAGCAGTACTTC. Amino acid sequence: CATSEATRELPSYEQYF.

V gene TRBV2 combines with J gene TRBJ2-1, with 7 bases lining up with TRBD2. The V segment lost 5 bases and the J segment 5 bases; nucleotides outside the gene matches: 3. This CDR3 comprises 13 residues. Germline CDR1 SNHLY, CDR2 FYNNEI. This chain's CDR3 is CASSRGLNNEQFF. DNA for the CDR3: TGTGCCAGCAGTAGGGGACTAAACAATGAGCAGTTCTTC.

The chain joins TRBV10-2 to TRBJ1-6, with D unclear. V was trimmed by 3 bases and J by 15 bases, leaving 12 bases between them. Germline values: CDR1 WSHSY, CDR2 SAAADI. The CDR3 contains 12 residues. Here the CDR3 reads CASSDTRQDLHF. As DNA, the CDR3 is TGCGCCAGCAGTGATACAAGGCAGGACCTCCACTTT.

Worth noting for this clonotype: A read error may be the cause here, since a much bigger clone is one base away. This chain joins TRBV6-5 and TRBJ2-1; D possibly matches TRBD1 or TRBD2 (5 bases each). The CDR3 has 14 residues. V was trimmed by 8 bases and J by 9 bases, leaving 20 bases between them. Germline loops: CDR1 MNHEY, CDR2 SVGAGI. Here the CDR3 reads CASRTPGRLTEQFF. CDR3 DNA: TGTGCCAGCCGAACGCCGGGACGTTTAACTGAGCAGTTCTTC.